The 19 T cell receptor beta chains below were found in one sample sequenced in a study of response to subunit inactivated influenza vaccine. TCRdb analysed the RT-PCR reads with MiXCR anew, one entry per CDR3 protein. Seen here are fewer than 700,000 distinct CDR3 sequences, 10% to 15% observed once, and the top ten hold around 13%. The material sequenced was PBMCs from blood, taken roughly 45 days after vaccination. The receptors come from a man aged 45-60 years who received an inactivated influenza vaccine.

This clonotype has more than one count but fewer than ten. The rearrangement uses TRBV12-3 or TRBV12-4 and TRBJ2-7; 7 positions match TRBD1. CDR3 length: 17 residues. V trimming: 3 bases; J trimming: 3 bases; junction bases outside the gene matches: 14. The DNA for the CDR3 is TGTGCCAGCAGTTTCTTCCTCCAACACAGGGGTCTCTACGAGCAGTACTTC. Amino acid sequence: CASSFFLQHRGLYEQYF.

This clonotype was seen a handful of times. The V and J genes are TRBV2 and TRBJ1-2; D is possibly TRBD1 (6 bases). V was pared by 4 bases and J by 2 bases, with 14 bases between. Germline lookup yields CDR1 SNHLY and CDR2 FYNNEI. The CDR3 has 15 amino acids. DNA of the CDR3: TGTGCCAGCAGTGTTTCCGGGACAATAAACTATGGCTACACCTTC. Its protein is CASSVSGTINYGYTF.

The CDR3 region is CAISETLESLSGANVLTF. CDR3 sequence (DNA): TGTGCCATCAGTGAGACCCTAGAAAGTCTTTCTGGGGCCAACGTCCTGACTTTC. The chain uses TRBV10-3 and TRBJ2-6, with D unresolved. V was trimmed by 2 bases and J by 1 base, leaving 15 bases between them. This CDR3 region has 18 residues. The germline CDR1 and CDR2 sequences are ENHRY and SYGVKD.

This clonotype was observed a few times. The gene calls are TRBV4-1 and TRBJ2-3, with 12 bases that match TRBD2. The length of the CDR3 is 19 residues. The germline CDR1 and CDR2 sequences are MGHRA and YSYEKL. With V trimmed by 1 base and J by 1 base, 9 bases remained unmatched. CDR3 sequence reads: CASSQGLAGGHLGTDTQYF. The CDR3 nucleotides read TGCGCCAGCAGCCAAGGCCTAGCGGGGGGGCACTTAGGCACAGATACGCAGTATTTT.

This clonotype was found a few times. The CDR3: CSETEGGSTDTQYF. CDR3 DNA: TGCAGCGAAACCGAAGGGGGTAGCACAGATACGCAGTATTTT. The chain couples TRBV29-1 to TRBJ2-3; tentative D call: TRBD1 (6 bases). CDR3 size: 14 residues. Germline CDR1 SQVTM, CDR2 ANQGSEA. The V and J ends lost 7 bases and 0 bases respectively, with 14 bases between them.

The genes are TRBV5-1 and TRBJ2-1; 10 nucleotides align to TRBD2. J lost 6 bases, V lost 6 bases, and 9 bases had no gene match. CDR1 and CDR2 from the germline V gene are SGHRS and YFSETQ. The CDR3 extends over 15 amino acids. The CDR3 loop is CASKGSSGRINEQFF. As DNA, the CDR3 is TGCGCCAGCAAAGGTAGTAGCGGGAGGATCAATGAGCAGTTCTTC.

The chain has TRBV6-5 and TRBJ2-1; either TRBD1 or TRBD2 may fit D (5 bases each). CDR1 is MNHEY and CDR2 is SVGAGI in the germline V gene. With 1 base removed from V and 3 bases from J, the gap between germline ends came to 13 bases. The CDR3 totals 16 residues. CDR3: CASSYLSGRGYNEQFF. CDR3 DNA sequence: TGTGCCAGCAGTTACTTAAGCGGAAGGGGCTACAATGAGCAGTTCTTC.

V usage is TRBV24-1 and J usage is TRBJ2-2; D is perhaps TRBD1 or TRBD2 (5 bases each). CDR3 length: 15 amino acids. CDR1 and CDR2 (germline): KGHDR, SFDVKD. The V end was cut by 2 bases, the J end by 2 bases, with 8 bases between. CDR3 region: CATSDSGRNTGELFF. The CDR3 coding sequence is TGTGCCACCAGTGATTCGGGACGAAACACCGGGGAGCTGTTTTTT.

This clonotype was counted a few times. This chain uses TRBV6-2 or TRBV6-3 with TRBJ2-1; 16 nucleotides match TRBD2. The germline gives CDR1 MNHEY, CDR2 SVGEGT. With 2 bases clipped from V and 9 bases from J, the junction kept 7 bases outside the gene matches. The CDR3 contains 17 residues. The CDR3 DNA is TGTGCCAGCAGTTACCCCCTGGGACTAGCGGGAGGGCCTGAGCAGTTCTTC. Its protein is CASSYPLGLAGGPEQFF.

This clonotype was counted only a few times. This chain uses TRBV4-2 with TRBJ2-7; TRBD1 matches 9 bases. From germline, CDR1 is LGHNA and CDR2 YNFKEQ. Germline trimming cut 3 bases from V and 6 bases from J; bases unmatched to any gene: 18. CDR3 length: 18 amino acids. The CDR3 protein is CASSQAPFPGTGRGEQYF. The CDR3 coding sequence is TGTGCCAGCAGCCAGGCCCCTTTCCCCGGGACAGGGAGAGGCGAGCAGTACTTC.

The V call is TRBV7-9, the J call TRBJ2-1; tentatively, D is TRBD1 (6 bases). The CDR3 loop spans 15 amino acids. Looked up from germline, CDR1 is SEHNR and CDR2 is FQNEAQ (reference sequence). Trimming shortened V by 2 bases and J by 1 base, and 9 bases separated the two germline ends. This CDR3 is CASSLLGASYNEQFF. The CDR3, as DNA: TGTGCCAGCAGCTTACTGGGGGCTTCCTACAATGAGCAGTTCTTC.

This clonotype occurred a few times. The rearrangement joins TRBV3-1 to TRBJ2-6; no clear D gene. V lost 4 bases and J 6 bases, leaving 10 bases between the germline ends. This CDR3 has 14 amino acids. Per the germline V gene, CDR1 is LGHDT and CDR2 is YNNKEL (reference sequence). The CDR3 DNA reads as TGTGCCAGCAGCCGGGTTTTAGAGGCCAACGTCCTGACTTTC. It yields the protein CASSRVLEANVLTF. Together with reference TRBV3-1 and TRBJ2-6, the CDR3 gives the full variable domain: DTAVSQTPKYLVTQMGNDKSIKCEQNLGHDTMYWYKQDSKKFLKIMFSYNNKELIINETVPNRFSPKSPDKAHLNLHINSLELGDSAVYFCASSRVLEANVLTFGAGSRLTVL.

This chain links TRBV7-2 with TRBJ1-1; D gene unclear. V gave up 0 bases and J gave up 0 bases, with 5 bases separating them. This CDR3 comprises 14 residues. Germline-derived CDR1 and CDR2 are SGHTA and FQGNSA. The chain's CDR3 is CASSLARMNTEAFF. CDR3 nucleotide sequence: TGTGCCAGCAGCTTAGCGCGGATGAACACTGAAGCTTTCTTT.

This chain connects TRBV11-2 to TRBJ2-3, with 7 bases matching TRBD2. The CDR3 length is 18 residues. V lost 5 bases, J lost 2 bases, and 16 bases stayed unmatched. Germline loops: CDR1 SGHAT, CDR2 FQNNGV. This chain's CDR3 is CASSTSTTSLGNTDTQYF. In nucleotides, the CDR3 is TGTGCCAGCAGCACCTCCACGACTAGCCTGGGTAACACAGATACGCAGTATTTT.

This clonotype was seen more than once but under ten times. This chain uses TRBV12-3 or TRBV12-4 with TRBJ2-5; D may correspond to TRBD1 or TRBD2 (5 bases each). The CDR3 covers 13 residues. Trimming removed 6 bases at V and 7 bases at J, with 15 bases between. Here the CDR3 DNA reads TGTGCCAGCAGCCCACAATGGGGGAGGACCCAGTACTTC. The encoded protein is CASSPQWGRTQYF.

This clonotype turned up a few times. The rearrangement uses TRBV28 and TRBJ1-4, with D tentatively TRBD1 (6 bases). Germline CDR1 and CDR2: MDHEN and SYDVKM. The CDR3 sequence is 15 residues long. V shed 5 bases and J shed 5 bases, with 15 bases lying between them. The CDR3 nucleotides are TGTGCCAGCAGTCCCCCGGGACACAGGAATGAAAAACTGTTTTTT. Protein product: CASSPPGHRNEKLFF. The whole variable domain, filled in from reference TRBV28 and TRBJ1-4, reads DVKVTQSSRYLVKRTGEKVFLECVQDMDHENMFWYRQDPGLGLRLIYFSYDVKMKEKGDIPEGYSVSREKKERFSLILESASTNQTSMYLCASSPPGHRNEKLFFGSGTQLSVL.

Many counts were recorded for this clonotype. The J gene is TRBJ2-1, the V gene TRBV24-1, with TRBD2 matching 7 bases. CDR3 length equals 14 residues. J lost 5 bases, V lost 6 bases, and 6 bases had no gene match. Per the germline V gene, CDR1 is KGHDR and CDR2 is SFDVKD. The CDR3 is CATSISGLDNEQFF. The CDR3 DNA sequence: TGTGCCACCAGTATTAGTGGACTAGACAATGAGCAGTTCTTC.

This clonotype was counted only a few times. The chain recombines TRBV7-3 with TRBJ2-1; D not resolved. Germline-derived CDR1 and CDR2 are SGHTA and FQGTGA. CDR3 size: 12 residues. V dropped 5 bases and J dropped 9 bases, with 11 bases sitting between them. The chain's CDR3 is CASSPPEGEQFF. The CDR3 DNA sequence: TGTGCCAGCAGCCCCCCCGAAGGTGAGCAGTTCTTC.

This chain joins TRBV7-8 and TRBJ1-4, with D perhaps TRBD1 (6 bases). Germline V gene lookup returns CDR1 SGHVS and CDR2 FQNEAQ. The CDR3 sequence is 15 residues long. V was clipped by 4 bases and J by 7 bases, with 16 bases between them. The DNA of the CDR3 is TGTGCCAGCAGCTCCATGGACAGCCGCCTTGAAAAACTGTTTTTT. Translation gives CASSSMDSRLEKLFF.